One T cell receptor beta chain is described in this entry. TCRdb's copy holds only in-frame clones and misses some; the assay was immunoSEQ multiplex PCR. Of about 40,000 clones in the sample, over 75% are singletons; the top ten hold under 10%. These data originate in a study of T cell changes during pregnancy in multiple sclerosis. CDR1 is MGHRA, CDR2 YSYEKL, per germline. Unmatched junction bases numbered 8, after V lost 5 bases and J lost 8 bases. The CDR3 covers 14 residues. The TCR sequence derives from a female donor with multiple sclerosis, enrolled in a pregnancy study. Sequences were derived from CD8+ T cells from peripheral blood mononuclear cells, sampled before pregnancy. The gene calls are TRBV4-1 and TRBJ2-1; TRBD1 matches at 8 bases. The CDR3 sequence is CASSSPGQDYEQFF. CDR3 in DNA: TGCGCCAGCAGCTCTCCGGGACAGGATTATGAGCAGTTCTTC.